This T cell receptor (beta chain) was retrieved from a study of T cells in Graves' hyperthyroidism and ophthalmopathy. The TCR beta CDR3 regions underwent amplification using RNA transcripts as the source. The HTBI primer set served for first-round RT-PCR of the TCR CDR3. TCRdb passed the multiplex PCR reads through MiXCR, listing each CDR3 protein once. The sample includes 500,000 to 650,000 distinct CDR3 sequences, 15% to 20% of them seen just once. Patients were excluded because of uncontrolled infection, other autoimmune disease, pregnancy or lactation. The CDR3 covers 16 residues. Germline V lookup: CDR1 SGHRS, CDR2 YFSETQ. Remarks on this clonotype: This clone may be a read error of a much larger clone one base away.

The chain recombines TRBV5-1 with TRBJ2-1; the match to TRBD2 covers 12 bases. This clonotype originated in a woman younger than 35 with Graves' ophthalmopathy. The sequencing input was blood. The CDR3 region has the DNA TGCGCCAGCAGCAGCTCTAGCGGGAGGGCCGGCAATGGGCAGTTCTTC. Translated: CASSSSSGRAGNGQFF.